This entry lists 30 T cell receptor beta chains sequenced from one sample in a study of T cell repertoires in cytomegalovirus infection. One entry per CDR3 protein, called by TCRdb with MiXCR from the reads. The table has 300,000 to 450,000 distinct CDR3 sequences, around 18% seen once. The sequenced sample consisted of PBMCs. The receptor set was obtained from a human donor in good health (CMV status not recorded). Some clones in this sample may be carry-over from other donors' samples.

To note about this clonotype: A read error may explain this, as a much larger clone is one base away. The J gene is TRBJ2-7, the V gene TRBV6-1, with D possibly matching TRBD2 (6 bases). The CDR3 consists of 14 residues. Germline assignment: CDR1 MNHNS and CDR2 SASEGT. This chain's CDR3 is CPSSSPNSGYEQYF. CDR3 DNA sequence: TGTCCCAGCAGTTCCCCGAATAGCGGCTACGAGCAGTACTTC.

This clonotype has a count of ten or more. The rearrangement uses TRBV28 and TRBJ1-3, with D possibly being TRBD1 (6 bases). Germline V gives CDR1 MDHEN, CDR2 SYDVKM. The CDR3 extends over 16 amino acids. Between the trimmed V and J ends, which lost 2 bases and 0 bases, there was a span of 11 bases. CDR3 nucleotide sequence: TGTGCCAGCAGTTTAGAACAGGGATTCTCTGGAAACACCATATATTTT. This sequence encodes CASSLEQGFSGNTIYF.

The genes are TRBV18 and TRBJ1-1; D is uncertain. V shed 3 bases and J shed 0 bases, with 5 bases lying between them. Germline CDR1 and CDR2: KGHSH and LQKENI. The CDR3 totals 13 residues. The CDR3 DNA follows: TGTGCCAGCTCACCGGCCCTGAACACTGAAGCTTTCTTT. Amino acids: CASSPALNTEAFF.

CDR3 amino acids: CASKVGTSLQKLFF. The DNA of the CDR3 is TGTGCCAGCAAGGTGGGGACCTCTCTACAAAAACTGTTTTTT. The chain is built from TRBV2 and TRBJ1-4; D is possibly TRBD1 (5 bases). With 7 bases removed from V and 9 bases from J, the gap between germline ends came to 18 bases. Germline CDR1 reads SNHLY; CDR2 reads FYNNEI. CDR3 length equals 14 residues.

The J gene is TRBJ1-3, the V gene TRBV25-1, with D possibly being TRBD1 (6 bases). The CDR3 extends over 16 amino acids. Trimming pared 1 base from V and 2 bases from J, leaving 12 bases between. Germline-derived CDR1 and CDR2 are MGHDK and SYGVNS. The DNA for the CDR3 is TGTGCCAGCAGTGAATTAGACAGGTCTGCTGGAAACACCATATATTTT. It translates to CASSELDRSAGNTIYF.

The chain uses TRBV6-1 and TRBJ2-2; D is possibly TRBD1 (6 bases). Germline CDR1 MNHNS, CDR2 SASEGT. The germline V and J ends were trimmed by 2 bases and 9 bases, with 10 bases remaining between them. CDR3 length equals 13 residues. The CDR3 nucleotides are TGTGCCAGCAGTGAACTGGGGGCCCGGGAGCTGTTTTTT. It yields the protein CASSELGARELFF.

The rearrangement links TRBV5-6 to TRBJ2-1; maybe TRBD1 (8 bases). Germline V gives CDR1 SGHDT, CDR2 YYEEEE. V was pared by 4 bases and J by 9 bases, with 17 bases between. CDR3 length equals 14 residues. CDR3 DNA sequence: TGTGCCAGCAGCCACCGACAGGGGAGGGCTGAGCAGTTCTTC. This gives the protein CASSHRQGRAEQFF.

The chain carries TRBV6-2 or TRBV6-3 and TRBJ2-7, with TRBD2 matching over 10 bases. CDR1 and CDR2 (germline): MNHEY, SVGEGT. V dropped 6 bases and J dropped 6; count of bases not matched to a gene: 5. The CDR3 extends over 13 amino acids. The CDR3 bases are TGTGCCAGCAGCCGAGGGACTAGCGCCGAGCAGTACTTC. This translates into CASSRGTSAEQYF.

This clonotype was seen many times. The V and J genes are TRBV11-2 and TRBJ2-1; D may be TRBD1 or TRBD2 (6 bases each). The CDR3 is made up of 16 amino acids. The germline V and J ends were trimmed by 5 bases and 5 bases, with 19 bases remaining between them. Germline lookup yields CDR1 SGHAT and CDR2 FQNNGV. Here the CDR3 DNA reads TGTGCCAGCAGCGTCCGAGGGGGTGTAGCGGACAATGAGCAGTTCTTC. Protein sequence: CASSVRGGVADNEQFF.

CDR3: CATSDPGQSHEQFF. CDR3 coding DNA: TGTGCCACCAGTGACCCGGGACAGTCCCATGAGCAGTTCTTC. This chain joins TRBV24-1 and TRBJ2-1; TRBD1 agrees at 7 bases. The junction had 7 bases not matched to a gene; V was cut back by 4 bases and J by 8 bases. In germline, CDR1 is KGHDR, CDR2 SFDVKD. The CDR3 loop spans 14 amino acids.

This chain connects TRBV3-1 to TRBJ1-2; D unclear. This CDR3 spans 17 amino acids. Germline V lookup: CDR1 LGHDT, CDR2 YNNKEL (reference sequence). Trimming took off 4 bases at V and 6 bases at J, with 24 bases between the two ends. The CDR3 DNA follows: TGTGCCAGCAGCCTGGGCTGGGGAAGAGGAGGTATTAATGGCTACACCTTC. It translates to CASSLGWGRGGINGYTF.

This clonotype occurred many times. The chain links TRBV7-2 to TRBJ2-3; tentative D call: TRBD2 (5 bases). Trimming shortened V by 5 bases and J by 0 bases, and 15 bases separated the two germline ends. This CDR3 spans 16 amino acids. Germline V gene sequence: CDR1 SGHTA, CDR2 FQGNSA. CDR3 in DNA: TGTGCCAGCAGCCCTCCGGGGATCCAAAGCACAGATACGCAGTATTTT. It encodes CASSPPGIQSTDTQYF.

V and J are TRBV4-1 and TRBJ2-3; weak D call: TRBD1 (5 bases). CDR1 and CDR2 from the germline V gene are MGHRA and YSYEKL. Trimming removed 0 bases at V and 2 bases at J, with 12 bases between. This CDR3 is 16 amino acids long. The CDR3 region is CASSQDEWGHTDTQYF. The CDR3 nucleotides read TGCGCCAGCAGCCAAGATGAGTGGGGCCACACAGATACGCAGTATTTT.

The sample holds many counts of this clonotype. The gene calls are TRBV7-8 and TRBJ2-4, with 7 nucleotides matching TRBD1. Germline V gene sequence: CDR1 SGHVS, CDR2 FQNEAQ. The CDR3 length is 20 residues. V shed 4 bases and J 2 bases; nucleotides not matched to a gene: 20. The CDR3 here is CASSSINGQQGRGPKNIQYF. The CDR3 DNA follows: TGTGCCAGCAGCTCTATTAACGGACAACAGGGGAGAGGGCCCAAAAACATTCAGTACTTC.

This clonotype has a count of ten or more. The rearrangement links TRBV29-1 to TRBJ2-3, with TRBD2 matching over 10 bases. The V gene end was trimmed by 5 bases and the J gene end by 4 bases; junction bases not matched to a gene: 3. Germline lookup yields CDR1 SQVTM and CDR2 ANQGSEA. This CDR3 has 13 residues. The CDR3 coding sequence is TGCAGCGTTAGCGGGGGGGGCCCAGATACGCAGTATTTT. It yields the protein CSVSGGGPDTQYF.

This clonotype was counted a few times. The chain joins TRBV28 to TRBJ2-1; D ambiguous. The germline V gene has CDR1 MDHEN and CDR2 SYDVKM. V lost 1 base, J lost 10 bases, and 8 bases lay in between. The CDR3 extends over 12 amino acids. CDR3 residues: CASSLSSTEQFF. The CDR3, as DNA: TGTGCCAGCAGTTTATCTTCTACGGAGCAGTTCTTC.

This clonotype was seen many times. The chain joins TRBV7-6 to TRBJ2-2; D remains unclear. This CDR3 has 15 residues. Trimming took off 2 bases at V and 3 bases at J, with 10 bases between the two ends. Germline CDR1 SGHVS, CDR2 FNYEAQ. The chain's CDR3 is CASSLWVEDTGELFF. The CDR3 coding sequence is TGTGCCAGCAGCTTATGGGTCGAGGACACCGGGGAGCTGTTTTTT.

This clonotype was observed a few times. The rearrangement joins TRBV19 to TRBJ1-2; D gene ambiguous. The CDR3 is made up of 14 amino acids. With 3 bases removed from V and 0 bases from J, the gap between germline ends came to 8 bases. Germline CDR1 is LNHDA and CDR2 is SQIVND (reference sequence). This chain's CDR3 is CASSITWSNYGYTF. The CDR3 DNA reads TGTGCCAGTAGTATTACTTGGTCTAACTATGGCTACACCTTC.

With regard to this clonotype: A much more abundant neighbour one base away suggests this may be a read error. This chain joins TRBV6-1 and TRBJ1-3; D is ambiguous. Germline V gives CDR1 MNHNS, CDR2 SASEGT. The CDR3 sequence is 14 residues long. CDR3: CVSSYRFSGNTIYF. The CDR3 DNA is TGTGTCAGCAGTTATCGATTCTCTGGAAACACCATATATTTT.

This clonotype was seen at least ten times. The chain is built from TRBV7-2 and TRBJ2-3, with no clear D. Between the trimmed V and J ends, which lost 0 bases and 0 bases, there was a span of 10 bases. From germline, CDR1 is SGHTA and CDR2 FQGNSA. The CDR3 covers 16 residues. Written as DNA, the CDR3 is TGTGCCAGCAGCTTAGCGGCCCCAGCTAGCACAGATACGCAGTATTTT. It is translated as CASSLAAPASTDTQYF.

The V and J genes are TRBV12-3 or TRBV12-4 and TRBJ2-3; the D is unclear. The germline V and J ends were trimmed by 2 bases and 1 base, with 7 bases remaining between them. The CDR3 consists of 14 residues. The CDR3 sequence: CASSLPFGTDTQYF. CDR3 DNA: TGTGCCAGCAGTTTACCGTTTGGCACAGATACGCAGTATTTT.

This clonotype was seen a few times. The CDR3 region has the DNA TGCAGTGCTAGAGACCCCCAACTTTTCTACGAGCAGTACTTC. Its translation is CSARDPQLFYEQYF. V gene TRBV20-1 combines with J gene TRBJ2-7; D call uncertain. V gave up 0 bases and J gave up 3 bases, with 12 bases separating them. The CDR3 loop spans 14 amino acids. Germline CDR1 is DFQATT and CDR2 is SNEGSKA (reference sequence).

In its sample, this clonotype was seen once. The V call is TRBV7-2, the J call TRBJ1-1, with TRBD1 as a possible D gene (5 bases). CDR3 length equals 16 residues. The germline CDR1 and CDR2 sequences are SGHTA and FQGNSA. Trimming shortened V by 1 base and J by 2 bases, and 14 bases separated the two germline ends. CDR3 protein: CASSLDWGGLNTEAFF. The CDR3 DNA follows: TGTGCCAGCAGCTTAGATTGGGGGGGTTTAAACACTGAAGCTTTCTTT.

This clonotype was observed at least ten times. This CDR3 reads CATTVAGGPGYEQYF. As DNA, the CDR3 is TGTGCCACCACCGTAGCGGGAGGGCCGGGATACGAGCAGTACTTC. V usage is TRBV10-3 and J usage is TRBJ2-7, with 11 nucleotides matching TRBD2. The CDR3 totals 15 residues. Unmatched junction bases numbered 12, after V lost 10 bases and J lost 4 bases. The germline gives CDR1 ENHRY, CDR2 SYGVKD.

The table lists this clonotype with many counts. The rearrangement joins TRBV7-2 to TRBJ2-1; no clear D gene. V lost 1 base to trimming and J lost 3 bases, with 13 bases between them. This CDR3 has 16 amino acids. Germline lookup yields CDR1 SGHTA and CDR2 FQGNSA. The CDR3 is CASSLEASSFYNEQFF. The CDR3 coding sequence is TGTGCCAGCAGCTTAGAGGCCAGCAGCTTCTACAATGAGCAGTTCTTC.

The chain carries TRBV6-2 or TRBV6-3 and TRBJ2-2, with 13 bases fitting TRBD2. Germline CDR1 and CDR2: MNHEY and SVGEGT. V dropped 5 bases and J dropped 6; count of bases not matched to a gene: 9. The CDR3 extends over 17 amino acids. The DNA for the CDR3 is TGTGCCAGCAGTCACCCTGTGGGACTAGCGGGACCCGGGGAGCTGTTTTTT. Translation gives CASSHPVGLAGPGELFF.

The J gene is TRBJ1-5, the V gene TRBV20-1; D ambiguous. The CDR3 has 14 residues. Trimming removed 0 bases from V and 9 bases from J, with 15 bases in between. Per germline, CDR1 DFQATT and CDR2 SNEGSKA (reference sequence). In DNA, the CDR3 is TGCAGTGCTAGAGAGATACTCCACGCAGGGCCCCAGCATTTT. It yields the protein CSAREILHAGPQHF.

There are many counts of this clonotype. This chain uses TRBV7-2 with TRBJ2-2, with no clear D. V shed 4 bases and J shed 2 bases, with 5 bases lying between them. This CDR3 is 13 amino acids long. Germline V gene lookup returns CDR1 SGHTA and CDR2 FQGNSA. The CDR3 is CASSSPNTGELFF. The CDR3 DNA is TGTGCCAGCAGCTCTCCTAACACCGGGGAGCTGTTTTTT.

This clonotype occurred a few times. This chain links TRBV9 with TRBJ1-2; 7 bases agree with TRBD1. Germline CDR1 SGDLS, CDR2 YYNGEE. Trimming removed 4 bases from V and 4 bases from J; junction bases left unmatched: 13. The CDR3 length is 16 residues. CDR3 sequence reads: CASSPSPGGIGYGYTF. The CDR3 nucleotides are TGTGCCAGCAGCCCCAGCCCAGGGGGGATCGGCTATGGCTACACCTTC.

This clonotype was counted at least ten times. The chain carries TRBV7-2 and TRBJ2-5, with 7 bases identical to TRBD1. This CDR3 contains 16 residues. With V trimmed by 4 bases and J by 4 bases, 12 bases remained unmatched. CDR1 is SGHTA and CDR2 is FQGNSA in the germline V gene. The CDR3 nucleotides are TGTGCCAGCAGCTCCAGTAGACAGGGTGCAGGAGAGACCCAGTACTTC. This translates into CASSSSRQGAGETQYF.